What follows describes a single T cell receptor (beta chain). Its antigen remains unidentified. Each CDR3 protein is one row after TCRdb ran MiXCR on the reads. The data contain hundreds of thousands of distinct CDR3 sequences, around a third of them seen just once; the ten biggest clones take up roughly 12%. The data were taken from a study of T cell repertoires in cytomegalovirus infection. Across the study: Recently identified HLA-C-restricted CMV epitopes were among the peptides used.

Overall study findings and caveats: Based on cumulative public TCR beta family frequency, carriers of CMV plus the relevant HLA were identified. The study found HLA-C-restricted CMV-specific TCR beta clonotypes dominating the ex vivo response.

The CDR3 length is 12 residues. The germline gives CDR1 LGHNT, CDR2 FRNRAP. The chain uses TRBV12-5 and TRBJ1-1; D is uncertain. This TCR came from a human donor in good health (CMV status not recorded). Some clones in this sample may be carry-over from other donors' samples. The specimen comprised cultured CD8+ T cells from PBMCs, sampled from culture after CMV antigen stimulation. CDR3 coding DNA: TGTGCCTCGGCGGCGCTGGACACTGAAGCTTTCTTT. This gives the protein CASAALDTEAFF.